These 12 T cell receptor beta chains share one sample of origin, sequenced in a study of OX40 agonist ivuxolimab in advanced cancers. Profiled with immunoSEQ multiplex PCR; TCRdb holds only in-frame clones, not every one. The repertoire includes tens of thousands of clones, about 92% of them detected once, and more than 0.5% sits in the top ten. The sample consisted of CD4+ or CD8+ T cells sorted from blood, taken in a trial of the OX40 agonist ivuxolimab. The receptors were gathered from an adult with an advanced solid tumor such as melanoma, head and neck, liver or kidney cancer.

This clone was observed once. This chain uses TRBV7-9 with TRBJ1-4; weak D call: TRBD1 (5 bases). The germline V gene encodes CDR1 SEHNR and CDR2 FQNEAQ (reference sequence). The V end was cut by 1 base, the J end by 8 bases, with 17 bases between. CDR3 length equals 16 residues. The chain's CDR3 is CASSLDVGGAQEKLFF. The CDR3 DNA reads TGTGCCAGCAGCTTAGATGTAGGAGGGGCTCAAGAAAAACTGTTTTTT.

The J gene is TRBJ1-3, the V gene TRBV9; D is unclear. The CDR3 is 15 residues long. V dropped 0 bases and J dropped 3 bases, with 10 bases sitting between them. Looked up from germline, CDR1 is SGDLS and CDR2 is YYNGEE. CDR3 coding DNA: TGTGCCAGCAGCGTAGCGCACCTCCTTGGAAACACCATATATTTT. Its protein product is CASSVAHLLGNTIYF.

The chain joins TRBV19 to TRBJ2-1, with a tentative D call TRBD1 (5 bases). Germline-derived CDR1 and CDR2 are LNHDA and SQIVND (reference sequence). V was clipped by 5 bases and J by 4 bases, with 15 bases between them. This CDR3 contains 15 residues. The CDR3 nucleotides read TGTGCCAGTAGTTATAAGGGGAACTTTTACAATGAGCAGTTCTTC. It is translated as CASSYKGNFYNEQFF. Together with reference TRBV19 and TRBJ2-1, the CDR3 gives the full variable domain: DGGITQSPKYLFRKEGQNVTLSCEQNLNHDAMYWYRQDPGQGLRLIYYSQIVNDFQKGDIAEGYSVSREKKESFPLTVTSAQKNPTAFYLCASSYKGNFYNEQFFGPGTRLTVL.

To note about this clone: The sample carries other DNA sequences with the same CDR3. The CDR3 spells CASSSTYEQYF. For the CDR3, the DNA is TGTGCCAGCAGTTCTACCTACGAGCAGTACTTC. The V and J genes are TRBV27 and TRBJ2-7; no clear D. Germline V lookup: CDR1 MNHEY, CDR2 SMNVEV (reference sequence). The CDR3 has 11 amino acids. The V gene lost 4 bases and the J gene lost 2 bases, with 3 bases spanning the gap.

This clone was found once. The CDR3 spells CASSLRRGPYEQYF. The DNA of the CDR3 is TGTGCCAGCAGCTTACGCAGAGGACCGTACGAGCAGTACTTC. The chain combines TRBV7-8 with TRBJ2-7; D remains ambiguous. Germline CDR1 is SGHVS and CDR2 is FQNEAQ. This CDR3 contains 14 residues. V shed 2 bases and J shed 4 bases, with 12 bases lying between them. The full variable domain, completed using reference TRBV7-8 and TRBJ2-7, is GAGVSQSPRYKVAKRGQDVALRCDPISGHVSLFWYQQALGQGPEFLTYFQNEAQLDKSGLPSDRFFAERPEGSVSTLKIQRTQQEDSAVYLCASSLRRGPYEQYFGPGTRLTVT.

The rearrangement links TRBV5-8 to TRBJ1-1; 7 bases agree with TRBD1. Germline V gives CDR1 SGHTS, CDR2 YDEGEE. V shed 6 bases, J shed 5 bases, and the junction held 10 bases outside the gene matches. There are 14 residues in the CDR3. The CDR3 region has the DNA TGTGCCAGCACCCCACGGAGGGGGCGGACTGAAGCTTTCTTT. Translation: CASTPRRGRTEAFF.

The gene calls are TRBV7-9 and TRBJ2-7; D is uncertain. Germline V CDR1 and CDR2: SEHNR, FQNEAQ (reference sequence). V was trimmed by 4 bases and J by 3 bases, leaving 7 bases between them. The CDR3 runs to 12 residues. Here the CDR3 DNA reads TGTGCCAGCAGCTACCTAGGCTACGAGCAGTACTTC. Amino acid sequence: CASSYLGYEQYF.

J is TRBJ2-2 and V is TRBV29-1, with D possibly being TRBD2 (6 bases). The CDR3 is made up of 13 amino acids. CDR1 and CDR2 (germline): SQVTM, ANQGSEA. The V gene lost 7 bases and the J gene lost 6 bases, with 15 bases spanning the gap. In nucleotides, the CDR3 is TGCAGCGCTGGGAGGCTCGACGCCGGGGAGCTGTTTTTT. Encoded protein: CSAGRLDAGELFF.

The J gene is TRBJ2-5, the V gene TRBV15; 11 positions agree with TRBD1. The CDR3 has 15 residues. Per germline, CDR1 LNHNV and CDR2 YYDKDF (reference sequence). The V and J ends lost 9 bases and 2 bases, in that order; junction bases with no gene match: 8. CDR3 DNA sequence: TGTGCCACGACAGGGACAGGGGGTCAACAAGAGACCCAGTACTTC. It encodes CATTGTGGQQETQYF.

V is TRBV6-5 and J is TRBJ2-7; TRBD1 agrees at 10 bases. Germline-derived CDR1 and CDR2 are MNHEY and SVGAGI. The length of the CDR3 is 14 residues. Trimming took 6 bases from V and 6 from J; bases not matched to a gene: 8. The CDR3 coding sequence is TGTGCCAGCAGCCCCCCGGGACAGGGGCGCGAGCAGTACTTC. Translation gives CASSPPGQGREQYF.

The chain employs TRBV30 and TRBJ1-2; D possibly corresponds to TRBD1 (5 bases). Germline V gives CDR1 GTSNPN, CDR2 SVGIG (reference sequence). The V end lost 0 bases, the J end lost 7 bases, and 12 bases lay between the germline ends. This CDR3 comprises 13 residues. CDR3 bases: TGTGCCTGGAGTGTTCAGGGAGATGGTGGCTACACCTTC. It is translated as CAWSVQGDGGYTF.

The chain recombines TRBV29-1 with TRBJ2-3, with 7 bases identical to TRBD2. V lost 3 bases and J lost 8; bases outside the gene matches: 11. Germline CDR1 reads SQVTM; CDR2 reads ANQGSEA. The CDR3 is made up of 14 amino acids. The CDR3, as DNA: TGCAGCGTTGAGCTGGGAGGGGAGCTAAGTACGCAGTATTTT. This sequence encodes CSVELGGELSTQYF.